The entry below gives a single T cell receptor (beta chain) sequence along with its context. The sample comes from a study of blood T cell repertoires in COVID-19. Libraries were prepared by immunoSEQ multiplex PCR; TCRdb keeps only in-frame clonotypes and omits some of them. The sample gives over 40,000 clones, around 80% of which show up once; approximately 7.6% is in the top ten. This CDR3 contains 15 residues. Germline trimming cut 1 base from V and 1 base from J; bases unmatched to any gene: 3. Germline CDR1 SEHNR, CDR2 FQNEAQ (reference sequence). Source material: peripheral blood. This TCR was sampled from a human donor in a cohort sampled during active COVID-19. V gene TRBV7-9 combines with J gene TRBJ2-7, with 8 bases aligning to TRBD1. CDR3 DNA sequence: TGTGCCAGCAGCTTAGTCAACAGGGGGTCCTACGAGCAGTACTTC. Encoded protein: CASSLVNRGSYEQYF.